The 22 T cell receptor beta chains reported below all come from one sample, sequenced in a study of blood T cell repertoires in COVID-19 (dated by TCRdb to 2020 to 2022). The method behind the library was the immunoSEQ multiplex PCR assay. TCRdb provides this immuneACCESS table in a form limited to in-frame rearrangements. Some clones are lacking; in checked studies, under half of them reflect an unresolved V gene, and why the rest are absent is not known. For this sample there are about 200,000 clones; about 86% appear just once. 3.8% of the sample lies in the top ten. Input material: PBMCs or T cells enriched from blood (not recorded which). The receptors were sampled from a woman aged 40 to 50 with acute COVID-19.

The chain couples TRBV6-5 to TRBJ1-2, with a weak D call TRBD1 (5 bases). This CDR3 is 11 amino acids long. Germline assignment: CDR1 MNHEY and CDR2 SVGAGI. V gave up 10 bases and J gave up 4 bases, with 10 bases separating them. CDR3 residues: CATQGGYGYTF. The CDR3 nucleotides read TGTGCCACCCAGGGCGGCTATGGCTACACCTTC.

The V gene is TRBV5-1, the J gene TRBJ2-1; D possibly corresponds to TRBD1 (6 bases). The CDR3 has 15 residues. Per germline, CDR1 SGHRS and CDR2 YFSETQ. Trimming removed 3 bases from V and 0 bases from J, with 10 bases in between. The CDR3 sequence: CASSSGQSSYNEQFF. For the CDR3, the DNA is TGCGCCAGCAGCTCCGGACAGAGCTCCTACAATGAGCAGTTCTTC. The variable domain in full, with the rest retrieved from reference TRBV5-1 and TRBJ2-1, is KAGVTQTPRYLIKTRGQQVTLSCSPISGHRSVSWYQQTPGQGLQFLFEYFSETQRNKGNFPGRFSGRQFSNSRSEMNVSTLELGDSALYLCASSSGQSSYNEQFFGPGTRLTVL.

This clone was seen just once. The genes are TRBV25-1 and TRBJ2-5; 12 bases agree with TRBD1. V shed 7 bases and J 5 bases; nucleotides not matched to a gene: 5. The CDR3 covers 14 residues. Germline V gives CDR1 MGHDK, CDR2 SYGVNS. In DNA, the CDR3 is TGTGCCAGCACGGGACAGGGGGCGCGGGAGACCCAGTACTTC. This encodes CASTGQGARETQYF.

This chain joins TRBV5-1 and TRBJ2-1; tentative D call: TRBD2 (6 bases). V was cut by 2 bases and J by 2 bases, with 14 bases left in between. In germline, CDR1 is SGHRS, CDR2 YFSETQ. This CDR3 has 16 residues. Here the CDR3 DNA reads TGCGCCAGCAGCTTCTCCTCGGGAGTGGCCTACAATGAGCAGTTCTTC. This translates into CASSFSSGVAYNEQFF.

This sequence joins TRBV5-1 and TRBJ2-5, with 9 bases matching TRBD1. V shed 5 bases and J 5 bases; nucleotides not matched to a gene: 4. The CDR3 is made up of 13 amino acids. Germline V lookup: CDR1 SGHRS, CDR2 YFSETQ. The CDR3: CASRIGQGETQYF. In DNA, the CDR3 is TGCGCCAGCAGAATCGGACAGGGGGAGACCCAGTACTTC. Complete variable domain (other parts from reference TRBV5-1 and TRBJ2-5): KAGVTQTPRYLIKTRGQQVTLSCSPISGHRSVSWYQQTPGQGLQFLFEYFSETQRNKGNFPGRFSGRQFSNSRSEMNVSTLELGDSALYLCASRIGQGETQYFGPGTRLLVL.

This clone was observed once. The gene calls are TRBV7-2 and TRBJ1-5, with TRBD1 matching over 9 bases. Germline V lookup: CDR1 SGHTA, CDR2 FQGNSA. The trim removed 5 bases at V and 5 bases at J, leaving 4 bases unmatched. The CDR3 covers 14 residues. This CDR3 reads CASSGTGSHQPQHF. In DNA form, the CDR3 reads TGTGCCAGCAGCGGGACAGGGTCCCATCAGCCCCAGCATTTT.

The V call is TRBV7-6, the J call TRBJ2-1; TRBD2 agrees at 8 bases. The CDR3 sequence is 16 residues long. Germline-derived CDR1 and CDR2 are SGHVS and FNYEAQ. The V segment lost 2 bases and the J segment 5 bases; nucleotides outside the gene matches: 8. This chain's CDR3 is CASSLTALAGDNEQFF. DNA of the CDR3: TGTGCCAGCAGCTTAACGGCGCTAGCGGGTGACAATGAGCAGTTCTTC.

V is TRBV19 and J is TRBJ2-3; D ambiguous. CDR3 length: 12 residues. CDR1 and CDR2 (germline): LNHDA, SQIVND (reference sequence). Trimming stripped 3 bases from V and 4 bases from J, with 5 bases between. CDR3 DNA: TGTGCCAGTAGTATGGGCCCAGATACGCAGTATTTT. Translating gives CASSMGPDTQYF.

This chain joins TRBV15 and TRBJ1-5; 11 nucleotides line up with TRBD1. V lost 5 bases and J lost 6; bases outside the gene matches: 9. There are 16 residues in the CDR3. From germline, CDR1 is LNHNV and CDR2 YYDKDF (reference sequence). The CDR3 here is CATSSGGTGGVQPQHF. The CDR3 DNA reads TGTGCCACCAGCTCAGGGGGGACAGGGGGAGTTCAGCCCCAGCATTTT.

J is TRBJ2-1 and V is TRBV28; 11 nucleotides line up with TRBD2. CDR3 length: 14 residues. CDR1 MDHEN and CDR2 SYDVKM come from the germline V gene. V shed 4 bases and J 10 bases; nucleotides not matched to a gene: 6. The CDR3: CASSSLLAGVEQFF. Written as DNA, the CDR3 is TGTGCCAGCAGTTCGTTACTAGCGGGAGTCGAGCAGTTCTTC. The entire variable domain, with the rest obtained from reference TRBV28 and TRBJ2-1, is as follows: DVKVTQSSRYLVKRTGEKVFLECVQDMDHENMFWYRQDPGLGLRLIYFSYDVKMKEKGDIPEGYSVSREKKERFSLILESASTNQTSMYLCASSSLLAGVEQFFGPGTRLTVL.

The chain couples TRBV19 to TRBJ1-2; 9 bases match TRBD1. V lost 6 bases and J lost 4; bases outside the gene matches: 15. The CDR3 has 17 amino acids. Germline assignment: CDR1 LNHDA and CDR2 SQIVND (reference sequence). CDR3 loop: CASSRAGTGSVIYGYTF. CDR3 sequence (DNA): TGTGCCAGTAGCCGAGCCGGGACAGGGTCGGTAATCTATGGCTACACCTTC.

V gene TRBV16 combines with J gene TRBJ2-3; 10 bases are a match to TRBD2. This CDR3 region has 17 residues. CDR1 and CDR2 (germline): KGHSY, FQNENV. J gave up 1 base and V 0 bases, and 4 bases lay outside the gene matches. CDR3 bases: TGTGCCAGCAGCCAATCCCGAGCGGGAGGGCGCACAGATACGCAGTATTTT. It is translated as CASSQSRAGGRTDTQYF. Full variable domain (outside the CDR3, taken from reference TRBV16 and TRBJ2-3): GEEVAQTPKHLVRGEGQKAKLYCAPIKGHSYVFWYQQVLKNEFKFLISFQNENVFDETGMPKERFSAKCLPNSPCSLEIQATKLEDSAVYFCASSQSRAGGRTDTQYFGPGTRLTVL.

The sample holds a few counts of this clone. The J gene is TRBJ2-3, the V gene TRBV11-2, with 9 bases fitting TRBD2. V lost 1 base and J lost 4; bases outside the gene matches: 6. CDR1 is SGHAT and CDR2 is FQNNGV in the germline V gene. The CDR3 runs to 16 residues. CDR3: CASSLAVSGSADTQYF. In DNA form, the CDR3 reads TGTGCCAGCAGCTTAGCGGTTAGCGGGAGCGCAGATACGCAGTATTTT. Filled out from reference TRBV11-2 and TRBJ2-3, the complete variable domain reads EAGVAQSPRYKIIEKRQSVAFWCNPISGHATLYWYQQILGQGPKLLIQFQNNGVVDDSQLPKDRFSAERLKGVDSTLKIQPAKLEDSAVYLCASSLAVSGSADTQYFGPGTRLTVL.

This clone was counted between two and nine times. The CDR3 DNA is TGTGCCAGTAGTGACTATCTAGTGACAGATACGCAGTATTTT. It encodes CASSDYLVTDTQYF. The chain uses TRBV19 and TRBJ2-3; perhaps TRBD2 as D (5 bases). The germline V gene encodes CDR1 LNHDA and CDR2 SQIVND (reference sequence). The V and J ends lost 5 bases and 3 bases respectively, with 12 bases between them. The CDR3 extends over 14 amino acids.

J is TRBJ1-1 and V is TRBV28; D unclear. V dropped 3 bases and J dropped 5 bases, with 7 bases sitting between them. The CDR3 has 12 amino acids. CDR1 and CDR2 (germline): MDHEN, SYDVKM. The CDR3 DNA follows: TGTGCCAGCAGTTTTAGGAGGACTGAAGCTTTCTTT. Translation gives CASSFRRTEAFF.

The genes are TRBV12-3 or TRBV12-4 and TRBJ2-3; D remains unclear. V was shortened by 7 bases and J by 5 bases, with 7 bases between the two germline ends. The length of the CDR3 is 11 residues. The chain's CDR3 is CASKAGDTQYF. CDR3 coding DNA: TGTGCCAGCAAAGCCGGAGATACGCAGTATTTT.

J is TRBJ2-1 and V is TRBV11-3; 10 nucleotides agree with TRBD2. Germline-derived CDR1 and CDR2 are SGHNT and YENEEA. The CDR3 is made up of 15 amino acids. V was clipped by 5 bases and J by 4 bases; unmatched bases: 5. The CDR3 spells CASSRRLAGYNEQFF. CDR3 DNA: TGTGCCAGCAGCCGGAGACTAGCGGGTTACAATGAGCAGTTCTTC. Full variable domain (remainder filled in from reference TRBV11-3 and TRBJ2-1): EAGVVQSPRYKIIEKKQPVAFWCNPISGHNTLYWYLQNLGQGPELLIRYENEEAVDDSQLPKDRFSAERLKGVDSTLKIQPAELGDSAVYLCASSRRLAGYNEQFFGPGTRLTVL.

This chain joins TRBV19 and TRBJ2-3; D uncertain. Trimming removed 7 bases at V and 3 bases at J, with 5 bases between. The CDR3 totals 11 residues. Germline V gene sequence: CDR1 LNHDA, CDR2 SQIVND (reference sequence). CDR3 sequence: CASNTTDTQYF. The CDR3 DNA reads TGTGCCAGTAACACGACAGATACGCAGTATTTT.

The rearrangement joins TRBV9 to TRBJ2-1, with 10 bases lining up with TRBD2. There are 14 residues in the CDR3. CDR1 SGDLS and CDR2 YYNGEE come from the germline V gene. Trimming at V came to 4 bases and at J to 9 bases, leaving 7 bases not matched to a gene. CDR3 in amino acids: CASSSSGRKSEQFF. The CDR3 DNA follows: TGTGCCAGCAGCTCTAGCGGGAGAAAGAGTGAGCAGTTCTTC.

This chain connects TRBV27 to TRBJ1-6; D ambiguous. Trimming cost V 5 bases and J 2 bases, with 13 bases left between them. Germline assignment: CDR1 MNHEY and CDR2 SMNVEV (reference sequence). The CDR3 totals 16 residues. In DNA, the CDR3 is TGTGCCAGCAGTCCTCGGGGATCCGCCTATAATTCACCCCTCCACTTT. Its translation is CASSPRGSAYNSPLHF.

The chain recombines TRBV7-6 with TRBJ2-1; TRBD2 aligns across 7 bases. Germline-derived CDR1 and CDR2 are SGHVS and FNYEAQ. The CDR3 is made up of 16 amino acids. After removal of 0 bases from V and 7 bases from J, the junction contained 9 bases not matched to a gene. The CDR3 is CASSLARGRAVNEQFF. In DNA form, the CDR3 reads TGTGCCAGCAGCTTAGCTCGGGGGAGGGCCGTTAATGAGCAGTTCTTC.

The chain uses TRBV3-1 (or the pseudogene TRBV3-2) and TRBJ2-7; tentative D call: TRBD2 (6 bases). Germline lookup yields CDR1 LGHDT and CDR2 YNNKEL (reference sequence). The CDR3 has 13 residues. Trimming removed 7 bases from V and 5 bases from J, with 15 bases in between. This CDR3 reads CASTPGGPNEQYF. CDR3 sequence (DNA): TGTGCCAGCACCCCCGGAGGGCCCAACGAGCAGTACTTC.